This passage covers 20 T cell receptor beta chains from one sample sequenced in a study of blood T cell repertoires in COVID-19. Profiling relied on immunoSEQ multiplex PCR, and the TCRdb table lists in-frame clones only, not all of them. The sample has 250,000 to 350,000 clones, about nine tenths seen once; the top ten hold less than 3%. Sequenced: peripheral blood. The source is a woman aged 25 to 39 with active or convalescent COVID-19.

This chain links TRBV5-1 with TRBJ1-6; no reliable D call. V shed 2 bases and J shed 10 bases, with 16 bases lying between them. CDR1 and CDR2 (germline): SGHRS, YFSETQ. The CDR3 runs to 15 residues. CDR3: CASSFKLTSESPLHF. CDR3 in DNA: TGCGCCAGCAGCTTTAAGCTGACCTCGGAGTCACCCCTCCACTTT.

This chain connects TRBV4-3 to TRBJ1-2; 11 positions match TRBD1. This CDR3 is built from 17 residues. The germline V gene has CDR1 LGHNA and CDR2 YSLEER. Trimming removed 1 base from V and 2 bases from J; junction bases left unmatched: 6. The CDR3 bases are TGCGCCAGCAGCCAAGCACGGACAGGGGGCACGAACTATGGCTACACCTTC. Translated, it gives CASSQARTGGTNYGYTF.

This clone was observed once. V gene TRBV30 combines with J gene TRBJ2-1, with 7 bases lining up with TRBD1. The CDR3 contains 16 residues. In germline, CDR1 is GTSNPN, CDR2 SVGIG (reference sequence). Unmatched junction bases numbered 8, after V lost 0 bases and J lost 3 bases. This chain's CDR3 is CAWSVSWAGGYNEQFF. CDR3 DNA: TGTGCCTGGAGTGTATCTTGGGCAGGGGGCTACAATGAGCAGTTCTTC.

The CDR3 reads CASSEGPRGFYEQYF. Written as DNA, the CDR3 is TGTGCCAGCAGTGAGGGCCCCAGGGGATTCTACGAGCAGTACTTC. This chain connects TRBV6-1 to TRBJ2-7; TRBD1 is a possible D gene (6 bases). The CDR3 sequence is 15 residues long. Trimming cost V 3 bases and J 3 bases, with 15 bases left between them. From germline, CDR1 is MNHNS and CDR2 SASEGT.

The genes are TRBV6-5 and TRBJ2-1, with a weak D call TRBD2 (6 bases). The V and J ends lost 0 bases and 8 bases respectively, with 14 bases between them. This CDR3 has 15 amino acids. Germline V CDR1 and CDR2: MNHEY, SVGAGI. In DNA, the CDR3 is TGTGCCAGCAGTTACTCCTCTGGGAGGAGCGATGAGCAGTTCTTC. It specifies CASSYSSGRSDEQFF.

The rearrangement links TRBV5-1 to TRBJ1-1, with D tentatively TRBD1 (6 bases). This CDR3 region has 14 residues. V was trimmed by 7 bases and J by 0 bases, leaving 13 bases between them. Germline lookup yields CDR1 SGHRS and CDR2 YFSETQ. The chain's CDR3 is CASGRGPMNTEAFF. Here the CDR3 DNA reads TGCGCCAGCGGCAGGGGACCCATGAACACTGAAGCTTTCTTT.

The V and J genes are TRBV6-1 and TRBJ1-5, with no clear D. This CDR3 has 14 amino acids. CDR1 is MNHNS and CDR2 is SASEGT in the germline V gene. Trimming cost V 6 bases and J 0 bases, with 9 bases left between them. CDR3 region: CASREAYSNQPQHF. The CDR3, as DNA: TGTGCCAGCAGAGAGGCGTATAGCAATCAGCCCCAGCATTTT.

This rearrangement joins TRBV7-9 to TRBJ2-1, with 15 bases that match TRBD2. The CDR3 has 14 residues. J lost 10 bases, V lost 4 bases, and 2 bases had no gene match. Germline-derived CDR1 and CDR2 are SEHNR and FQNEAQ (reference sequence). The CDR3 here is CASSWTSGGVEQFF. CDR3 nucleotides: TGTGCCAGCAGCTGGACTAGCGGGGGGGTGGAGCAGTTCTTC.

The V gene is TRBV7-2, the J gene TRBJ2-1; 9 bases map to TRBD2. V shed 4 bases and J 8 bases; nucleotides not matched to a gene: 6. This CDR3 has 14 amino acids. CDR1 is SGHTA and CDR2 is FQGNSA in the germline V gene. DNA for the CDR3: TGTGCCAGCAGCTCAGCGGGGGGATTTGATGAGCAGTTCTTC. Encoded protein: CASSSAGGFDEQFF.

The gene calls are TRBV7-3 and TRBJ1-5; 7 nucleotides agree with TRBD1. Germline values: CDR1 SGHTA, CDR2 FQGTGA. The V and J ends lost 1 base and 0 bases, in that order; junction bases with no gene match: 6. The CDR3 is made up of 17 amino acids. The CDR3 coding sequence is TGTGCCAGCAGCTTAAAGCGAAGGGGGCGTAGCAATCAGCCCCAGCATTTT. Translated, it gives CASSLKRRGRSNQPQHF.

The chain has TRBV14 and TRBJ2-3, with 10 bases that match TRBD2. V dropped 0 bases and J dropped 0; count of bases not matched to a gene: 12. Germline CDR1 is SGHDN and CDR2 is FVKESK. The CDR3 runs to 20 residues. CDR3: CASSQDEASGGPPSTDTQYF. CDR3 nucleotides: TGTGCCAGCAGCCAAGATGAGGCTAGCGGGGGTCCTCCTAGCACAGATACGCAGTATTTT.

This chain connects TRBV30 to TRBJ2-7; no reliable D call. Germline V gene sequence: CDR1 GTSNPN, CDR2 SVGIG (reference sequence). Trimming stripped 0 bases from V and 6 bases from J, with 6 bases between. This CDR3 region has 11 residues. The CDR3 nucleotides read TGTGCCTGGAGTGTTGGGCTCGAGCAGTACTTC. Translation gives CAWSVGLEQYF.

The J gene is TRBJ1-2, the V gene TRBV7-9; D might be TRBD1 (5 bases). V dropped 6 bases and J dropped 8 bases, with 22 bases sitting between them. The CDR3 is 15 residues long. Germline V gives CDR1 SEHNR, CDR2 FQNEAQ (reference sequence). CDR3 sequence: CASSLGQSRAGGYTF. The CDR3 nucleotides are TGTGCCAGCAGTTTGGGCCAGAGCAGGGCGGGAGGCTACACCTTC.

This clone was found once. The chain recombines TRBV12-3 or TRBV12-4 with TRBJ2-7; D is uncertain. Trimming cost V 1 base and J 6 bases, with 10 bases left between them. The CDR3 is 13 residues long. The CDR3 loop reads CASSLGSGSEQYF. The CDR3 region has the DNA TGTGCCAGCAGTTTAGGTTCCGGGTCCGAGCAGTACTTC.

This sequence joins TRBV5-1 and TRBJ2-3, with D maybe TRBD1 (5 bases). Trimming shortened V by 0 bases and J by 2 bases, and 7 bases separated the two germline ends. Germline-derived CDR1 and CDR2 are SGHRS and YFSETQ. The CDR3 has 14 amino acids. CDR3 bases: TGCGCCAGCAGCTTGGGACAGTACACAGATACGCAGTATTTT. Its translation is CASSLGQYTDTQYF.

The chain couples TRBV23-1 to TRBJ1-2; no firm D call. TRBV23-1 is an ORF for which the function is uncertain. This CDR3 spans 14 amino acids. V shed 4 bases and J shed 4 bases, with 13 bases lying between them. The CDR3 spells CASSPRPGTYGYTF. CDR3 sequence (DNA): TGCGCCAGCAGTCCCCGACCAGGAACCTATGGCTACACCTTC.

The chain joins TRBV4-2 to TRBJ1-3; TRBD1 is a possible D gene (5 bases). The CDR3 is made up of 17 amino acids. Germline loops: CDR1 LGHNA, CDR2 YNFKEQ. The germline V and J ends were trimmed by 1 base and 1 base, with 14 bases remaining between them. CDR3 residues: CASSQGQGTLSGNTIYF. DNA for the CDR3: TGTGCCAGCAGCCAAGGCCAGGGCACTTTATCTGGAAACACCATATATTTT.

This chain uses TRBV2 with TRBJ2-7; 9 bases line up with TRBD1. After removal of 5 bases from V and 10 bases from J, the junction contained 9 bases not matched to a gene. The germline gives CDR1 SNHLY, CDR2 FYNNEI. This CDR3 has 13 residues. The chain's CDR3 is CASSPGTGQYQYF. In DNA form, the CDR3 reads TGTGCCAGCAGTCCCGGGACAGGGCAATACCAGTACTTC.

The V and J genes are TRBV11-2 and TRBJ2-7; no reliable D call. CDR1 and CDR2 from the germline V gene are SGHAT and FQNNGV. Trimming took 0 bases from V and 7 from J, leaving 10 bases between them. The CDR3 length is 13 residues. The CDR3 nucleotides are TGTGCCAGCAGCTTAGAACTGGGCGTGGAGCAGTACTTC. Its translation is CASSLELGVEQYF.

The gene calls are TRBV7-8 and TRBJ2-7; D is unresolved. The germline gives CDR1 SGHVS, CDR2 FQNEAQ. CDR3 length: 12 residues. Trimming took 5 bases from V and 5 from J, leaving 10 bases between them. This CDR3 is CASSTGLDEQYF. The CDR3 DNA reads TGTGCCAGCAGCACGGGTTTGGACGAGCAGTACTTC.